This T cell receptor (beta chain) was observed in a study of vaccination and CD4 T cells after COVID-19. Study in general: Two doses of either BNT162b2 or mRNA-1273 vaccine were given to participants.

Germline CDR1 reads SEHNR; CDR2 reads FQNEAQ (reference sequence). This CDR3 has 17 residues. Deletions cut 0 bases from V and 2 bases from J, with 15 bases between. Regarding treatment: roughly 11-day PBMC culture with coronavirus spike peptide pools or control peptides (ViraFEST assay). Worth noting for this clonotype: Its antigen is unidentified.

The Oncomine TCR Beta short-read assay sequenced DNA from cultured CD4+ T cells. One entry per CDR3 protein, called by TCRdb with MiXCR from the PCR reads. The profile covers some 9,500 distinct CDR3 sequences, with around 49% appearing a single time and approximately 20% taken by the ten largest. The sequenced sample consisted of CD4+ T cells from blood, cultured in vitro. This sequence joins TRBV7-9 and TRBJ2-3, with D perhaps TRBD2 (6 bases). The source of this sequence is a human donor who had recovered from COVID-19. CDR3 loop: CASSLAPPRDFTDTQYF. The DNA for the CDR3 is TGTGCCAGCAGCTTAGCGCCGCCTAGGGACTTCACAGATACGCAGTATTTT.